This T cell receptor beta chain originates from a study of T cells in localized non-small cell lung cancer. The study, taken as a whole, reports: Appearing in adjacent lung were a median about 60 of the top 100 tumor clones. One tumor region alone was sequenced, and heterogeneity therefore remains possible.

To note about this clone: Antigen unknown.

This CDR3 contains 17 residues. The method was immunoSEQ multiplex PCR; TCRdb's version includes in-frame clones alone and lacks a portion of them. The sample consists of about 20,000 clones, 70% to 90% of them appearing once. The TCR sequence derives from a man aged 40 to 75 with stage II squamous cell lung carcinoma. The specimen was PBMCs, collected before any cancer treatment. The chain has TRBV1 and TRBJ2-7; the table calls TRBD1, which could not be checked here. TRBV1 is marked as a pseudogene. CDR3 coding DNA: TGCACCAGCAGCAAGTGTTCCCGTACAGGGGGAACCTACGAGCAGTACTTC. Its translation: CTSSKCSRTGGTYEQYF.